The rows below give T cell receptor beta chains drawn from one sample of a study of T cells in Graves' hyperthyroidism and ophthalmopathy. TCRdb processed the multiplex PCR reads anew with MiXCR; each CDR3 protein has one entry. The sample gives around 600,000 distinct CDR3 sequences, around 15% of which show up once; roughly an eighth is in the top ten. Material for sequencing was blood. These receptors were collected from a woman between 50 and 59 years old with Graves' ophthalmopathy. Each CDR3 is given with its conserved first and last residue. Fields, in order: J gene, V gene, CDR3 protein.

J: TRBJ1-1; V: TRBV5-1; CDR3: CASSLLLGRGPGTEAFF
J: TRBJ2-7; V: TRBV5-1; CDR3: CASTPDRGGSYEQYF
J: TRBJ2-1; V: TRBV28; CDR3: CASSKTSGGPYNEQFF
J: TRBJ2-1; V: TRBV27; CDR3: CASSKLAVTDNEQFF
J: TRBJ1-1; V: TRBV27; CDR3: CASRTPYTEAFF
J: TRBJ2-5; V: TRBV20-1; CDR3: CSADNLAGRGGETQYF
J: TRBJ2-5; V: TRBV6-5; CDR3: CASSYSIEASGLFGTQYF
J: TRBJ2-1; V: TRBV19; CDR3: CASSIDSSSYNEQFF
J: TRBJ2-7; V: TRBV7-3; CDR3: CASSSGTGDHEQYF
J: TRBJ2-4; V: TRBV27; CDR3: CASSSSGLAAKNIQYF
J: TRBJ1-2; V: TRBV12-3/TRBV12-4; CDR3: CASSSMDREFETNYGYTF
J: TRBJ2-7; V: TRBV19; CDR3: CASSALRGAGEQYF
J: TRBJ1-2; V: TRBV29-1; CDR3: CSAGEDGNYGYTF
J: TRBJ2-2; V: TRBV20-1; CDR3: CSARETRGTSGNTGELFF
J: TRBJ2-7; V: TRBV28; CDR3: CASSFRDRVPLYEQYF
J: TRBJ2-3; V: TRBV4-1; CDR3: CASSQDRGRTTDTQYF
J: TRBJ1-5; V: TRBV30; CDR3: CAWSRPNSNQPQHF
J: TRBJ2-1; V: TRBV6-1; CDR3: CASRRAFSYNEQFF